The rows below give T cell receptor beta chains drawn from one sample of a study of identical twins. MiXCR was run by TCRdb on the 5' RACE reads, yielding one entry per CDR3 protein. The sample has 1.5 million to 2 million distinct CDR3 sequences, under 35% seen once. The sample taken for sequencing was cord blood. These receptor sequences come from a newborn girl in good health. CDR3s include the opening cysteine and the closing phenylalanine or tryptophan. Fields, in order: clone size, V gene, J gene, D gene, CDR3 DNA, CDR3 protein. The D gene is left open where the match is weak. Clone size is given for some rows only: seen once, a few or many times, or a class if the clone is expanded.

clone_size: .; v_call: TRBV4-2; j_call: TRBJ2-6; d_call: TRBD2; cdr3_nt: TGTGCCAGCAGCCAAGATGTAGCGGGCTCTGGGGCCAACGTCCTGACTTTC; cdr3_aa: CASSQDVAGSGANVLTF
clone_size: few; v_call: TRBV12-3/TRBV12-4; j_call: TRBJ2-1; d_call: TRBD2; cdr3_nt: TGTGCCAGCAGTCCCGGGACTAGCGGGACTAGCTCCTACAATGAGCAGTTCTTC; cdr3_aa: CASSPGTSGTSSYNEQFF
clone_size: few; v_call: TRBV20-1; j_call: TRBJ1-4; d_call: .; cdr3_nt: TGCAGTGCTAGATCGGTCGAAGTTGGTGAAAAACTGTTTTTT; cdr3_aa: CSARSVEVGEKLFF
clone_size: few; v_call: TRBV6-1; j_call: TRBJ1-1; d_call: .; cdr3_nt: TGTGCCAGCCCCCGACCCCCCATGAACACTGAAGCTTTCTTT; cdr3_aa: CASPRPPMNTEAFF
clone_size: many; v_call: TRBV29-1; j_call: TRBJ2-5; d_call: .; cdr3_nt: TGCAGCGTTGAGCGACCTCAAGAGACCCAGTACTTC; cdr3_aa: CSVERPQETQYF
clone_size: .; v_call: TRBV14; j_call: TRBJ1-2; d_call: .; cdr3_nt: TGTGCCAGCAGCCAAAATGGGCTCGGCTATGGCTACACCTTC; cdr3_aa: CASSQNGLGYGYTF
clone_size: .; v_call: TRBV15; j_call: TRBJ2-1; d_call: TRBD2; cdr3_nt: TGTGCCACCACCTTGATTGGGGGGGAAGAGACCCAGTTCTTC; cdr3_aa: CATTLIGGEETQFF
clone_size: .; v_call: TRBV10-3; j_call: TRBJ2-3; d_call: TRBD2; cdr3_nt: TGTGCCACCAGCGGAAGCGGGGGGGCCGGAGATACGCAGTATTTT; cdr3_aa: CATSGSGGAGDTQYF
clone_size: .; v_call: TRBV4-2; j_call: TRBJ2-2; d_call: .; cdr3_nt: TGTGCCAGCAGCCAAGATTGGGGCGGGGCGAACACCGGGGAGCTGTTTTTT; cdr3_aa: CASSQDWGGANTGELFF
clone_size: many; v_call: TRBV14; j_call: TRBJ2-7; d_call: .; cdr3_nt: TGTGCCAGCAGCCAAAAGGGGGGGAATTCCTACGAGCAGTACTTC; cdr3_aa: CASSQKGGNSYEQYF
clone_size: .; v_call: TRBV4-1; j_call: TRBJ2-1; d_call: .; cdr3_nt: TGCGCCAGCAGCCAAGATCGGAGGGTCCCCCACAATGAGCAGTTCTTC; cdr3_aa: CASSQDRRVPHNEQFF
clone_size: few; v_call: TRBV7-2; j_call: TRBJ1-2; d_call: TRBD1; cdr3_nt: TGTGCCAGCACCCTATCCGGGACAGGCTATGGCTACACCTTC; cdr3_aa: CASTLSGTGYGYTF
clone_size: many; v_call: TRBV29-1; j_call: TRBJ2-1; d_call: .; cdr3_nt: TGCAGCGTTGAAGTGGCGTCCCGGAGGGGCTACAATGAGCAGTTCTTC; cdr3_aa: CSVEVASRRGYNEQFF
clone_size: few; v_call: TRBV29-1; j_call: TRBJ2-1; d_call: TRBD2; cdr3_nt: TGCAGCGTTGACTCACTAGCGCTGGGGGATGAGCAGTTCTTC; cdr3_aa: CSVDSLALGDEQFF
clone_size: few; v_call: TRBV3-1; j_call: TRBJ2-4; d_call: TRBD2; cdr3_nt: TGTGCCAGCAGCCAAGCGATCGGGCAACGGGGGGGCGTCGAAAACATTCAGTACTTC; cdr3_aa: CASSQAIGQRGGVENIQYF
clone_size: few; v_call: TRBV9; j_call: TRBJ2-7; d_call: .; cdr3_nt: TGTGCCAGCAGCGTGGCGGGTGGAGTCTACGAGCAGTACTTC; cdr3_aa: CASSVAGGVYEQYF
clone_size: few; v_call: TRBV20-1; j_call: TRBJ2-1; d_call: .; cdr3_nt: TGCAGTGCTAGAGCGCTAGCGCTCTCCTACAATGAGCAGTTCTTC; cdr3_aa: CSARALALSYNEQFF
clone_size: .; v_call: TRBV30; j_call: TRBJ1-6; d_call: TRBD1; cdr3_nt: TGTGCCTGGATTCCAGGGGGCTATAATTCACCCCTCCACTTT; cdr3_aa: CAWIPGGYNSPLHF
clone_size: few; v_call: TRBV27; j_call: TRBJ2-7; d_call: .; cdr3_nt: TGTGCCAGCAGTTTATCAGGGTACAGTTCAAATGAGCAGTACTTC; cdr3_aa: CASSLSGYSSNEQYF
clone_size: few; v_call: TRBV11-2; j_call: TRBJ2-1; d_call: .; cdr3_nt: TGTGCCGTACGGTGGACAAACAATGAGCAGTTCTTC; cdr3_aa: CAVRWTNNEQFF
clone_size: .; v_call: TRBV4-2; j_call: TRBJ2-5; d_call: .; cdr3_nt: TGTGCCAGCAGCCAAAACAGGGTCGGGCCCCAAGAGACCCAGTACTTC; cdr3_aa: CASSQNRVGPQETQYF
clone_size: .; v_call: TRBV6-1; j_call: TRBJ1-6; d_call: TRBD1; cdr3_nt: TGTGCCAGCAGTAGAGAGGACAGGGGATATTCACCCCTCCACTTT; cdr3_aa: CASSREDRGYSPLHF
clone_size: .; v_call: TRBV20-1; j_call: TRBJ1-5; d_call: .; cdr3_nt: TGCAGTGCGGCCGAGCTTTATAGCAATCAGCCCCAGCATTTT; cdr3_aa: CSAAELYSNQPQHF
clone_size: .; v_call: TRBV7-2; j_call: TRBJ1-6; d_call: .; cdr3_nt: TGTGCCAGCAGCGGAGCGGGGCTTTATAATTCACCCCCCCACTTT; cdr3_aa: CASSGAGLYNSPPHF
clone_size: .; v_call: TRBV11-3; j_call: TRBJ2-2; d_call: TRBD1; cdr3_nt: TGTGCCAGCAGCCAAACATATACAGGGGTAGCCGGGGAGCTGTTTTTT; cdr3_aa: CASSQTYTGVAGELFF
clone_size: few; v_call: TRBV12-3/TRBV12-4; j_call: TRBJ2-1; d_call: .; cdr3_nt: TGTGCCAGTACGGGAACCCCCCCCTACAATGAGCAGTTCTTC; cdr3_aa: CASTGTPPYNEQFF
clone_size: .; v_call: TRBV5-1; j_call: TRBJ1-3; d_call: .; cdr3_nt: TGCGCCAGCAGCAAGGACAGCTCTGGAAACACCATATATTTT; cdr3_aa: CASSKDSSGNTIYF